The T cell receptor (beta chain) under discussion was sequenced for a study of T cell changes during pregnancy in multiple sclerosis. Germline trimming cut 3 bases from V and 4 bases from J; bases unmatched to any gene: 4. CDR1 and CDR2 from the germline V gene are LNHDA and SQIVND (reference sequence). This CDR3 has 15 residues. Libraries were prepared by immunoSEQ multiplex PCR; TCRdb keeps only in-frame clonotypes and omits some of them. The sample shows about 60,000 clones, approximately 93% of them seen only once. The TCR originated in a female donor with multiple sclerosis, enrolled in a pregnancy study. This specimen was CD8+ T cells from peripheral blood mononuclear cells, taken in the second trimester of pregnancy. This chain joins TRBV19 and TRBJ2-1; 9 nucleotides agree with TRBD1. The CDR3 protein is CASSMGQGPYNEQFF. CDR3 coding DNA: TGTGCCAGTAGTATGGGACAGGGTCCGTACAATGAGCAGTTCTTC. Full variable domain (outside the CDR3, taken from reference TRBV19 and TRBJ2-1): DGGITQSPKYLFRKEGQNVTLSCEQNLNHDAMYWYRQDPGQGLRLIYYSQIVNDFQKGDIAEGYSVSREKKESFPLTVTSAQKNPTAFYLCASSMGQGPYNEQFFGPGTRLTVL.